Listed here are 18 T cell receptor beta chains from one sample, sequenced in a study of Graves' ophthalmopathy and Graves' hyperthyroidism. TCR beta CDR3 regions were amplified from RNA transcripts. First-round RT-PCR employed HTBI primers, with a second-round multiplex PCR after it. TCRdb re-derived calls from the multiplex PCR reads in MiXCR, one entry per CDR3 protein. Of approximately 1.2 million distinct CDR3 sequences in the sample, roughly two fifths were seen once. Sequences were obtained from peripheral blood or thyroid tissue (not recorded which). These receptors all come from an adult man with Graves' hyperthyroidism.

Remarks on this clonotype: One end of the junction does not line up with germline, which may come from a read error. The V gene is TRBV12-3 or TRBV12-4, the J gene TRBJ1-6; TRBD1 might be the D (6 bases). The CDR3 sequence is 14 residues long. The DNA of the CDR3 is TGTGCCAGCAGTACCCGAGGGGGAAGTTCACCCCCCCACTTT. It translates to CASSTRGGSSPPHF.

This clonotype has more than one count but fewer than ten. The chain joins TRBV7-3 to TRBJ2-1; D is possibly TRBD1 (5 bases). V was clipped by 5 bases and J by 8 bases, with 7 bases between them. Germline V gene lookup returns CDR1 SGHTA and CDR2 FQGTGA. This CDR3 has 11 residues. CDR3 coding DNA: TGTGCCAGCAGCGTAGGGGATGAGCAGTTCTTC. As protein: CASSVGDEQFF.

J is TRBJ2-7 and V is TRBV10-3, with 10 bases lining up with TRBD2. Per germline, CDR1 ENHRY and CDR2 SYGVKD. The ends lost 4 bases at V and 3 bases at J; junction bases unmatched: 6. This CDR3 contains 15 residues. The CDR3 spells CAISGTSGTRYEQYF. The CDR3 bases are TGTGCCATCAGTGGTACTAGCGGGACCCGCTACGAGCAGTACTTC.

This clonotype was seen repeatedly, ten times or more. The V and J genes are TRBV5-4 and TRBJ2-7; 8 bases fit TRBD1. The CDR3 has 15 residues. The junction had 12 bases not matched to a gene; V was cut back by 4 bases and J by 6 bases. Germline V lookup: CDR1 SGHNT, CDR2 YYREEE (reference sequence). As DNA, the CDR3 is TGTGCCAGCAGCCCGGCCAGACAGGGGCTCCGCGAGCAGTACTTC. Translating gives CASSPARQGLREQYF.

This clonotype was seen ten or more times. V gene TRBV10-3 combines with J gene TRBJ2-7; D not resolved. Germline V gene sequence: CDR1 ENHRY, CDR2 SYGVKD. The CDR3 runs 11 residues. Trimming stripped 2 bases from V and 4 bases from J, with 3 bases between. The CDR3 is CAISERYEQYF. CDR3 nucleotides: TGTGCCATCAGTGAGAGATACGAGCAGTACTTC.

Concerning this clonotype itself: No conserved phenylalanine or tryptophan ends this CDR3, so it is likely a read error. The limits of the CDR3 on the DNA are not certain, so only TCRdb's listed CDR3 is given. J is TRBJ2-7 and V is TRBV7-9; no DNA check was done on the table's D call, TRBD1. A total of 8 residues make up the CDR3, ends included. Germline CDR1 reads SEHNR; CDR2 reads FQNEAQ (reference sequence). CDR3 protein: CASRQTGG.

This clonotype was found many times. The chain employs TRBV29-1 and TRBJ1-4; a weak D match, TRBD1 (6 bases). V was clipped by 0 bases and J by 13 bases, with 9 bases between them. There are 11 residues in the CDR3. Germline V gives CDR1 SQVTM, CDR2 ANQGSEA. In nucleotides, the CDR3 is TGCAGCGTTGAAGAAACAGGGCTACTGTTTTTT. It specifies CSVEETGLLFF.

This chain links TRBV9 with TRBJ1-1; D might be TRBD1 (6 bases). Germline V gives CDR1 SGDLS, CDR2 YYNGEE. The CDR3 has 14 residues. V lost 3 bases, J lost 3 bases, and 12 bases lay in between. The CDR3 loop is CASSGRGADTEAFF. The CDR3 nucleotides read TGTGCCAGCAGCGGTAGGGGGGCGGACACTGAAGCTTTCTTT.

The chain links TRBV7-9 to TRBJ2-2; TRBD1 matches at 11 bases. V was pared by 4 bases and J by 3 bases, with 4 bases of the junction left unmatched. This CDR3 contains 16 residues. Per germline, CDR1 SEHNR and CDR2 FQNEAQ (reference sequence). The CDR3 region has the DNA TGTGCCAGCAGCTCAGGACAGGGGGCGGACACCGGGGAGCTGTTTTTT. The encoded protein is CASSSGQGADTGELFF.

This clonotype was detected many times. CDR3 in DNA: TGTGCCAGCAGCTCGTGGACAGGCGTTTATGGCTACACCTTC. As protein: CASSSWTGVYGYTF. The chain recombines TRBV5-6 with TRBJ1-2; TRBD1 matches at 7 bases. Trimming at V came to 3 bases and at J to 5 bases, leaving 7 bases not matched to a gene. The CDR3 loop spans 14 amino acids. The germline CDR1 and CDR2 sequences are SGHDT and YYEEEE.

The chain recombines TRBV5-4 with TRBJ1-5; D is ambiguous. There are 14 residues in the CDR3. V was cut by 3 bases and J by 4 bases, with 11 bases left in between. Germline lookup yields CDR1 SGHNT and CDR2 YYREEE (reference sequence). The CDR3 region is CASSYGRINQPQHF. CDR3 DNA: TGTGCCAGCAGCTACGGACGGATAAATCAGCCCCAGCATTTT.

In the case of this clonotype: One end of the junction varies from germline; a read error may be responsible. The chain employs TRBV28 and TRBJ2-7; D may be TRBD1 (6 bases). Germline CDR1 MDHEN, CDR2 SYDVKM. This CDR3 has 14 residues. CDR3 amino acids: CDSSFGTRTYEQYF. CDR3 nucleotide sequence: TGTGACAGCAGTTTTGGGACACGAACCTACGAGCAGTACTTC.

This clonotype was detected many times. J is TRBJ1-5 and V is TRBV19; D is undetermined. The CDR3 sequence is 13 residues long. Trimming removed 5 bases from V and 3 bases from J, with 8 bases in between. Germline CDR1 and CDR2: LNHDA and SQIVND (reference sequence). CDR3 nucleotides: TGTGCCAGTAGTGACATCACCAATCAGCCCCAGCATTTT. Protein sequence: CASSDITNQPQHF.

The table lists this clonotype with a count of one. The gene calls are TRBV20-1 and TRBJ1-5, with 10 positions matching TRBD1. The CDR3 runs 17 residues. Looked up from germline, CDR1 is DFQATT and CDR2 is SNEGSKA (reference sequence). V trimming: 0 bases; J trimming: 2 bases; junction bases outside the gene matches: 7. CDR3 bases: TGCAGTGCTAGAGATTTCGGGACAGGGGTGGGCAATCAGCCCCAGCATTTT. Translation: CSARDFGTGVGNQPQHF.

Concerning this clonotype itself: This may arise from a read error, as a much more abundant clone is one base away. The chain has TRBV20-1 and TRBJ1-5; 7 bases fit TRBD1. There are 14 residues in the CDR3. Per germline, CDR1 DFQATT and CDR2 SNEGSKA (reference sequence). The CDR3 DNA follows: TGCAGTGCTAGTGGCAGGGGGTACAATCAGTCCCAGCATTTT. Amino acids: CSASGRGYNQSQHF.

V is TRBV7-9 and J is TRBJ2-3; TRBD1 matches at 9 bases. V shed 8 bases, J shed 2 bases, and the junction held 5 bases outside the gene matches. From germline, CDR1 is SEHNR and CDR2 FQNEAQ (reference sequence). This CDR3 is built from 14 residues. The CDR3 loop is CASGRDRVTDTQYF. CDR3 DNA sequence: TGTGCCAGCGGCCGGGACAGGGTCACAGATACGCAGTATTTT.

This clonotype came up a few times. CDR3 protein: CASRSRERLAGSGELFF. In nucleotides, the CDR3 is TGTGCCAGCAGGTCACGCGAGCGACTAGCGGGAAGCGGGGAGCTGTTTTTT. V usage is TRBV7-2 and J usage is TRBJ2-2; 11 bases fit TRBD2. The CDR3 is made up of 17 amino acids. Germline V lookup: CDR1 SGHTA, CDR2 FQGNSA. The trim removed 6 bases at V and 7 bases at J, leaving 13 bases unmatched.

This chain joins TRBV5-1 and TRBJ1-4; D is possibly TRBD1 (6 bases). V was clipped by 7 bases and J by 5 bases, with 12 bases between them. The CDR3 contains 13 residues. CDR1 and CDR2 from the germline V gene are SGHRS and YFSETQ. The CDR3 spells CASADRINEKLFF. The CDR3 bases are TGCGCCAGCGCGGACAGAATCAATGAAAAACTGTTTTTT.